The rows below give T cell receptor beta chains drawn from one sample of a study of human T cells and chemical hapten exposure. In TCRdb, the RACE reads were re-called with MiXCR into one record per CDR3 protein. The data contain roughly 200,000 distinct CDR3 sequences, about a fifth of them singletons. The sample here was whole blood, taken in connection with sensitization to the hapten diphenylcyclopropenone (DPC). These receptors were obtained from a woman in her forties or fifties with alopecia areata. Some clones in this sample may be carry-over from other donors' samples. The CDR3 runs from the conserved cysteine through the conserved F or W. A D gene is named only where the DNA matches it firmly. Size is omitted from some rows. Given values are once, few, many or a class for expanded clones.

NA	TRBV7-9	TRBJ2-7	NA	14	TGTGCCAGCAGCCCTCAGGGGCCCCGCTACGAGCAGTACTTC	CASSPQGPRYEQYF
many	TRBV21-1	TRBJ2-4	NA	17	TGTGCCAGCAGCAAAGGGGACCCCGGGGGCCACAAAAACATTCAGTACTTC	CASSKGDPGGHKNIQYF
NA	TRBV14	TRBJ2-1	TRBD2	17	TGTGCCAGCAGCCCGAGACGTGCTAGCGGACTTTACAATGAGCAGTTCTTC	CASSPRRASGLYNEQFF
few	TRBV19	TRBJ2-5	NA	13	TGTGCCAGTAGTATACCGGGCCAAGAGACCCAGTACTTC	CASSIPGQETQYF
NA	TRBV18	TRBJ2-7	TRBD2	14	TGTGCCAGCTCAGCGGGAGGGGACTTTAAAGAGCAGTACTTC	CASSAGGDFKEQYF
few	TRBV2	TRBJ2-1	TRBD1	15	TGTGCCAGCAGTCTAGGACAGGGGGACTACAATGAGCAGTTCTTC	CASSLGQGDYNEQFF
NA	TRBV6-2/TRBV6-3	TRBJ2-3	NA	14	TGTGCCAGCAGTTACTCGGCCTCGTCAGATACGCAGTATTTT	CASSYSASSDTQYF
many	TRBV2	TRBJ2-7	NA	12	TGTGCCAGCAGGGGGGGGCCCCGGGAGCAGTACTTC	CASRGGPREQYF
few	TRBV21-1	TRBJ2-1	NA	17	TGTGCCAGCAGCAAGGGATTTGTATGCGGGAGGGACAATGAGCAGTTCTTC	CASSKGFVCGRDNEQFF
NA	TRBV12-3/TRBV12-4	TRBJ2-5	TRBD2	14	TGTGCCAGCAGTCTGGGAGGGGCCGGAGAGACCCAGTACTTC	CASSLGGAGETQYF
NA	TRBV24-1	TRBJ2-2	TRBD1	13	TGTGCCACCTCGGACAGGGTCCCCGGGGAGCTGTTTTTT	CATSDRVPGELFF
few	TRBV20-1	TRBJ2-5	NA	14	TGCAGTGCTCAAACGGGGGCCCAAATCGAGACCCAGTACTTC	CSAQTGAQIETQYF
few	TRBV10-3	TRBJ2-3	TRBD2	16	TGTGCCATCAGTGAGTTCGCGGGAGCTCCCACAGATACGCAGTATTTT	CAISEFAGAPTDTQYF
NA	TRBV10-3	TRBJ2-3	NA	13	TGTGCCATCAGTGTGCTGGGCCCAGATACGCAGTATTTT	CAISVLGPDTQYF
NA	TRBV18	TRBJ2-5	NA	13	TGTGCCAGCTCACCCGTGGACCAAGAGACCCAGTACTTC	CASSPVDQETQYF
few	TRBV10-3	TRBJ2-7	NA	11	TGTGCCACCGGGGTTTCCTACGAGCAGTACTTC	CATGVSYEQYF
few	TRBV15	TRBJ1-2	NA	14	TGTGCCACCAGCAGAGTGGCCCCCGGATTTGGCTACACCTTC	CATSRVAPGFGYTF
NA	TRBV7-2	TRBJ2-7	NA	14	TGTGCCAGCAGCCGATTAGGACCCCTAGGCGAGCAGTACTTC	CASSRLGPLGEQYF
NA	TRBV2	TRBJ1-6	NA	15	TGTGCCAGCAGCTCGGGTCCCGGCGGCAATTCACCCCTCCACTTT	CASSSGPGGNSPLHF
NA	TRBV5-1	TRBJ2-4	NA	11	TGCGCCAGCGCCACTGGACAAATTCAGTACTTC	CASATGQIQYF
many	TRBV28	TRBJ2-7	NA	14	TGTGCCAGCACCCCCGGGGGATCGGCCTACGAGCAGTACTTC	CASTPGGSAYEQYF
NA	TRBV7-9	TRBJ1-1	NA	14	TGTGCCAGCAGCATAAGGGGCGGGGGATTAGAAGCTTTCTTT	CASSIRGGGLEAFF
few	TRBV11-2	TRBJ2-2	TRBD2	19	TGTGCCAGCAACAATCGGGGGCGCCGCGGGAGGGCGGACACCGGGGAGCTGTTTTTT	CASNNRGRRGRADTGELFF
once	TRBV12-3/TRBV12-4	TRBJ1-1	TRBD1	13	TGTGCCAGTCGGACAGGGGGCCCTACTGAAGCTTTCTTT	CASRTGGPTEAFF
few	TRBV27	TRBJ1-1	NA	14	TGTGCCAGCAGTTCGTGGGGGGGAGAAGATGAAGCTTTCTTT	CASSSWGGEDEAFF
NA	TRBV25-1	TRBJ1-6	TRBD1	14	TGTGCCACCGGAGGGCAGGGGGCGAATTCACCCCTCCACTTT	CATGGQGANSPLHF
few	TRBV3-1	TRBJ1-2	NA	13	TGTGCCAGCAGCCAAGTACCGGACTATGGCTACACCTTC	CASSQVPDYGYTF
NA	TRBV29-1	TRBJ2-1	TRBD1	14	TGCAGCGTTGAACCCGACCCCGACAGGGGTGAGCAGTTCTTC	CSVEPDPDRGEQFF
NA	TRBV7-9	TRBJ2-5	NA	17	TGTGCCAGCAGCTTAGTCGTCGGTTTAAGGGAGGCAGAGACCCAGTACTTC	CASSLVVGLREAETQYF